These T cell receptor beta chains were read from a single sample in a study of OX40 agonist ivuxolimab in advanced cancers. TCRdb's table, derived via immunoSEQ multiplex PCR, lists solely in-frame clones and lacks some. The sample lists approximately 70,000 clones, 84% occurring once. Sequencing used CD4+ or CD8+ T cells sorted from blood, obtained in a trial of the OX40 agonist ivuxolimab. Source of these receptors: an adult with an advanced solid tumor such as melanoma, head and neck, liver or kidney cancer. Each CDR3 is given with its conserved first and last residue. Each record gives: D gene, V gene, J gene, clone size, CDR3 DNA, CDR3 protein. D genes are given only for firm matches. Expanded clones are given a class, and other clones once, few, many or no size at all.

d_call: TRBD2
v_call: TRBV12-5
j_call: TRBJ2-1
clone_size: .
cdr3_nt: TGTGCTAGTGGTTTGGTAACTAGCGGGATTTACAATGAGCAGTTCTTC
cdr3_aa: CASGLVTSGIYNEQFF

d_call: TRBD1
v_call: TRBV5-4
j_call: TRBJ2-2
clone_size: .
cdr3_nt: TGTGCCAGCCAGGGACAGGGGGCGAGAACCGGGGAGCTGTTTTTT
cdr3_aa: CASQGQGARTGELFF

d_call: .
v_call: TRBV13
j_call: TRBJ2-4
clone_size: .
cdr3_nt: TGTGCCAGCAGCCGAAGGAGTACAGGGCGAGACATTCAGTACTTC
cdr3_aa: CASSRRSTGRDIQYF

d_call: .
v_call: TRBV4-3
j_call: TRBJ2-3
clone_size: .
cdr3_nt: TGCGCCAGCAGCTTAACAGGGGGGGTCGGGGATACGCAGTATTTT
cdr3_aa: CASSLTGGVGDTQYF

d_call: TRBD1
v_call: TRBV7-2
j_call: TRBJ2-3
clone_size: .
cdr3_nt: TGTGCCAGTCACAGGGGGGATTCAGATACGCAGTATTTT
cdr3_aa: CASHRGDSDTQYF

d_call: .
v_call: TRBV18
j_call: TRBJ1-2
clone_size: .
cdr3_nt: TGTGCCAGCTCACCCTTAGGGGAAGGCTACACCTTC
cdr3_aa: CASSPLGEGYTF

d_call: TRBD1
v_call: TRBV19
j_call: TRBJ1-2
clone_size: once
cdr3_nt: TGTGCCAGTAGCCTCCGCGACAGGGAAGGCTACACCTTC
cdr3_aa: CASSLRDREGYTF

d_call: TRBD1
v_call: TRBV2
j_call: TRBJ2-5
clone_size: .
cdr3_nt: TGTGCCAGCCTGACAGGGGGCGGCGAGACCCAGTACTTC
cdr3_aa: CASLTGGGETQYF

d_call: .
v_call: TRBV12-5
j_call: TRBJ2-1
clone_size: few
cdr3_nt: TGTGCTAGTGGTTTGGTTTTTGGGGTGGCCAATGAGCAGTTCTTC
cdr3_aa: CASGLVFGVANEQFF

d_call: .
v_call: TRBV10-2
j_call: TRBJ2-3
clone_size: .
cdr3_nt: TGCGCCAGCAGGGACACCACAGATACGCAGTATTTT
cdr3_aa: CASRDTTDTQYF

d_call: .
v_call: TRBV7-2
j_call: TRBJ1-1
clone_size: once
cdr3_nt: TGTGCCAGCAGGGTGGGGCCAGACCTCATGAACACTGAAGCTTTCTTT
cdr3_aa: CASRVGPDLMNTEAFF

d_call: .
v_call: TRBV10-3
j_call: TRBJ1-4
clone_size: .
cdr3_nt: TGTGCCATCAGTAGGAACCAGGGCGAAAAACTGTTTTTT
cdr3_aa: CAISRNQGEKLFF

d_call: .
v_call: TRBV30
j_call: TRBJ1-1
clone_size: few
cdr3_nt: TGTGCCTGGAGTGCCAGCAGGTTCTGGGCTTTCTTT
cdr3_aa: CAWSASRFWAFF

d_call: .
v_call: TRBV7-3
j_call: TRBJ2-2
clone_size: few
cdr3_nt: TGTGCCAGCAGCTTATTTAACACCGGGGAGCTGTTTTTT
cdr3_aa: CASSLFNTGELFF

d_call: .
v_call: TRBV7-9
j_call: TRBJ2-1
clone_size: .
cdr3_nt: TGTGCCAGCAGCTTAGGGACAGTTTACAATGAGCAGTTCTTC
cdr3_aa: CASSLGTVYNEQFF

d_call: TRBD1
v_call: TRBV6-6
j_call: TRBJ1-4
clone_size: .
cdr3_nt: TGTGCCAGCCAGACAGGGGGGGAAAAACTGTTTTTT
cdr3_aa: CASQTGGEKLFF

d_call: .
v_call: TRBV7-2
j_call: TRBJ2-1
clone_size: .
cdr3_nt: TGTGCCAGCAGGAGAGGACAGTCCCCCAATGAGCAGTTCTTC
cdr3_aa: CASRRGQSPNEQFF

d_call: .
v_call: TRBV29-1
j_call: TRBJ1-1
clone_size: .
cdr3_nt: TGCAGCGTTGATTTGGGGAGGAAGGGACGGCATAACACTGAAGCTTTCTTT
cdr3_aa: CSVDLGRKGRHNTEAFF

d_call: .
v_call: TRBV7-2
j_call: TRBJ1-1
clone_size: .
cdr3_nt: TGTGCCAGCAGCTTAGCGGGGGGAATGAACACTGAAGCTTTCTTT
cdr3_aa: CASSLAGGMNTEAFF

d_call: .
v_call: TRBV7-9
j_call: TRBJ2-7
clone_size: .
cdr3_nt: .
cdr3_aa: CASSSTLGQGSSYEQYF

d_call: TRBD2
v_call: TRBV30
j_call: TRBJ2-1
clone_size: .
cdr3_nt: TGTGCCTGGAGTGTATGGGCCAGCGGGAGAGGAAATGAGCAGTTCTTC
cdr3_aa: CAWSVWASGRGNEQFF

d_call: .
v_call: TRBV19
j_call: TRBJ1-1
clone_size: .
cdr3_nt: TGTGCCAGTACTGGGAGCACTGAAGCTTTCTTT
cdr3_aa: CASTGSTEAFF

d_call: .
v_call: TRBV4-1
j_call: TRBJ1-3
clone_size: .
cdr3_nt: TGCGCCAGCAGCCGAATAGAGGATCCTCTCGGGGACACCATATATTTT
cdr3_aa: CASSRIEDPLGDTIYF

d_call: TRBD2
v_call: TRBV11-3
j_call: TRBJ2-1
clone_size: .
cdr3_nt: TGTGCCAGCAGCCCTAGACTAGCGGAGCCCCAGGGGAATGAGCAGTTCTTC
cdr3_aa: CASSPRLAEPQGNEQFF

d_call: TRBD1
v_call: TRBV15
j_call: TRBJ2-3
clone_size: .
cdr3_nt: TGTGCCACCAGCAGCCGGGACAGGATCACAGATACGCAGTATTTT
cdr3_aa: CATSSRDRITDTQYF

d_call: TRBD1
v_call: TRBV2
j_call: TRBJ1-2
clone_size: once
cdr3_nt: TGTGCCAGCAGCGCGGACAGGCTTAACTATGGCTACACCTTC
cdr3_aa: CASSADRLNYGYTF

d_call: TRBD2
v_call: TRBV9
j_call: TRBJ2-5
clone_size: .
cdr3_nt: TGTGCCAGCAGCGTTGTTGGACTAGCTTCAGGGGAGACCCAGTACTTC
cdr3_aa: CASSVVGLASGETQYF

d_call: .
v_call: TRBV5-1
j_call: TRBJ2-7
clone_size: .
cdr3_nt: TGCGCCAGCAGCTTGTCCTCGGAGCAGTACTTC
cdr3_aa: CASSLSSEQYF

d_call: TRBD1
v_call: TRBV7-8
j_call: TRBJ1-2
clone_size: .
cdr3_nt: TGTGCCAGCAGCAGATCGACAGGGGAGGGCTACACCTTC
cdr3_aa: CASSRSTGEGYTF

d_call: .
v_call: TRBV18
j_call: TRBJ1-4
clone_size: .
cdr3_nt: TGTGCCAGCTCACCACTTTCGAGGGTTAATGAAAAACTGTTTTTT
cdr3_aa: CASSPLSRVNEKLFF

d_call: .
v_call: TRBV7-2
j_call: TRBJ2-5
clone_size: .
cdr3_nt: TGTGCCAGCAGCTCTAGCCTGGGGACCCAGTACTTC
cdr3_aa: CASSSSLGTQYF

d_call: .
v_call: TRBV9
j_call: TRBJ2-1
clone_size: .
cdr3_nt: TGTGCCAGCAGCGTAGGGGTGGGGAGCTCCTACAATGAGCAGTTCTTC
cdr3_aa: CASSVGVGSSYNEQFF

d_call: .
v_call: TRBV4-2
j_call: TRBJ1-2
clone_size: .
cdr3_nt: TGTGCCAGCAGCCCGGGCCCGGGGGCTAACTATGGCTACACCTTC
cdr3_aa: CASSPGPGANYGYTF

d_call: .
v_call: TRBV7-2
j_call: TRBJ1-2
clone_size: .
cdr3_nt: TGTGCCAGCAGGGAAATAACAGAGACGTATGGCTACACCTTC
cdr3_aa: CASREITETYGYTF

d_call: .
v_call: TRBV18
j_call: TRBJ1-5
clone_size: .
cdr3_nt: TGTGCCAGCTCACCACAGGGAATTCAGCCCCAGCATTTT
cdr3_aa: CASSPQGIQPQHF

d_call: .
v_call: TRBV11-2
j_call: TRBJ2-2
clone_size: .
cdr3_nt: TGTGCCAGCAGCTTAGCGGGAACCGGGGAGCTGTTTTTT
cdr3_aa: CASSLAGTGELFF

d_call: TRBD1
v_call: TRBV5-5
j_call: TRBJ2-7
clone_size: .
cdr3_nt: TGTGCCAGCAGCTTGGCGGGACAGACCACCTACGAGCAGTACTTC
cdr3_aa: CASSLAGQTTYEQYF

d_call: .
v_call: TRBV5-4
j_call: TRBJ2-2
clone_size: .
cdr3_nt: TGTGCCAGCAGCTTGAAACAGGTTAACACCGGGGAGCTGTTTTTT
cdr3_aa: CASSLKQVNTGELFF

d_call: TRBD2
v_call: TRBV11-2
j_call: TRBJ2-5
clone_size: .
cdr3_nt: TGTGCCAGCAGCTTAGCGGAGACTAGCGGATCCTCGGAGACCCAGTACTTC
cdr3_aa: CASSLAETSGSSETQYF

d_call: .
v_call: TRBV6-5
j_call: TRBJ1-1
clone_size: .
cdr3_nt: TGTGCCAGCAGTACCCGGGGGGAGAACACTGAAGCTTTCTTT
cdr3_aa: CASSTRGENTEAFF

d_call: .
v_call: TRBV5-4
j_call: TRBJ2-2
clone_size: .
cdr3_nt: TGTGCCAGCAGCTGGCCCGGGGCCGGGGAGCTGTTTTTT
cdr3_aa: CASSWPGAGELFF

d_call: .
v_call: TRBV2
j_call: TRBJ1-1
clone_size: .
cdr3_nt: TGTGCCAGCAGCGCCGGGAGAATGAACACTGAAGCTTTCTTT
cdr3_aa: CASSAGRMNTEAFF

d_call: .
v_call: TRBV6-5
j_call: TRBJ1-4
clone_size: once
cdr3_nt: TGTGCCAGCAGCCAAAGAGGGGTTGAAAAACTGTTTTTT
cdr3_aa: CASSQRGVEKLFF

d_call: .
v_call: TRBV4-1
j_call: TRBJ1-3
clone_size: .
cdr3_nt: TGCGCCAGCAGCCAAATGGCCTCACCATTAGTGGGAAACACCATATATTTT
cdr3_aa: CASSQMASPLVGNTIYF

d_call: .
v_call: TRBV6-5
j_call: TRBJ2-7
clone_size: .
cdr3_nt: TGTGCCAGCAGCCCCGGAGGCCCCTCCTACGAGCAGTACTTC
cdr3_aa: CASSPGGPSYEQYF

d_call: TRBD1
v_call: TRBV5-1
j_call: TRBJ1-4
clone_size: few
cdr3_nt: TGCGCCAGCAGCTTGGGGACAGGGGTATCGGGTGAAAAACTGTTTTTT
cdr3_aa: CASSLGTGVSGEKLFF

d_call: .
v_call: TRBV7-9
j_call: TRBJ2-7
clone_size: .
cdr3_nt: TGTGCCAGCAGCCCTATGGGACCCACCTACGAGCAGTACTTC
cdr3_aa: CASSPMGPTYEQYF

d_call: TRBD1
v_call: TRBV30
j_call: TRBJ2-7
clone_size: .
cdr3_nt: TGTGCCTGGAGTGTACGACAGGGGACGATTTACGAGCAGTACTTC
cdr3_aa: CAWSVRQGTIYEQYF

d_call: .
v_call: TRBV27
j_call: TRBJ1-3
clone_size: .
cdr3_nt: TGTGCCAGCAGTGAGACGATCGCTGGAAACACCATATATTTT
cdr3_aa: CASSETIAGNTIYF

d_call: .
v_call: TRBV19
j_call: TRBJ1-6
clone_size: .
cdr3_nt: TGTGCCAGTAGCGAGGCCACTAAAAGGTCACCCCTCCACTTT
cdr3_aa: CASSEATKRSPLHF

d_call: TRBD1
v_call: TRBV2
j_call: TRBJ2-2
clone_size: .
cdr3_nt: TGTGCCAGCAGTGAACAGCGGGACAGGGCGGACACCGGGGAGCTGTTTTTT
cdr3_aa: CASSEQRDRADTGELFF

d_call: .
v_call: TRBV7-3
j_call: TRBJ2-3
clone_size: .
cdr3_nt: TGTGCCAGCAGCGCCTATGATACGCAGTATTTT
cdr3_aa: CASSAYDTQYF

d_call: .
v_call: TRBV19
j_call: TRBJ1-6
clone_size: .
cdr3_nt: TGTGCCAGTAGTATTCCGGGCTCACCCCTCCACTTT
cdr3_aa: CASSIPGSPLHF

d_call: .
v_call: TRBV7-2
j_call: TRBJ1-3
clone_size: .
cdr3_nt: TGTGCCAGCAGCAGACGCACAGGGTCCGGAAACACCATATATTTT
cdr3_aa: CASSRRTGSGNTIYF

d_call: .
v_call: TRBV4-3
j_call: TRBJ2-2
clone_size: .
cdr3_nt: TGCGCCAGCAGCCACACGACAGACACCGGGGAGCTGTTTTTT
cdr3_aa: CASSHTTDTGELFF

d_call: .
v_call: TRBV23-1
j_call: TRBJ1-2
clone_size: .
cdr3_nt: TGCGCCAGCAGCGGGGGGGACCACTTCAACCCATGGGCAGGCTACACCTTC
cdr3_aa: CASSGGDHFNPWAGYTF

d_call: TRBD1
v_call: TRBV5-1
j_call: TRBJ1-2
clone_size: once
cdr3_nt: TGCGCCAGCAGCTTAGCCGTGACAGGGGCCAGCTATGGCTACACCTTC
cdr3_aa: CASSLAVTGASYGYTF